Listed below are T cell receptor beta chains from one sample, sequenced in a study of regulatory T cells in long-lasting Graves disease. TCRdb reanalysed the multiplex PCR reads using MiXCR and keeps one entry per CDR3 protein. The table records more than 400,000 distinct CDR3 sequences, 16% of them present only once. The sample was also linked to a second study, of T cells in Graves' hyperthyroidism and ophthalmopathy.

The material sequenced was peripheral blood mononuclear cells (PBMCs), taken at new diagnosis, from a patient treated with antithyroid drugs. The source of these receptors is a woman aged 25 to 39 with Graves disease. Both conserved end residues are part of each CDR3. D genes are given only for firm matches. The size of a clone is reported for some rows only, either as once, few or many, or as a class for expanded clones.

many	TRBJ2-1	TRBV28	NA	CASSLEYGTRSYNEQFF	TGTGCCAGCAGTTTGGAATACGGGACTCGCTCCTACAATGAGCAGTTCTTC
few	TRBJ1-5	TRBV18	NA	CASTGLFSNQPQHF	TGTGCCAGTACCGGACTTTTTAGCAATCAGCCCCAGCATTTT
NA	TRBJ2-4	TRBV28	NA	CASSLVSGGITESIQYF	TGTGCCAGCAGTTTAGTTTCTGGTGGGATAACCGAAAGCATTCAGTACTTC
many	TRBJ1-5	TRBV7-2	TRBD1	CASSYRQGWDQPQHF	TGTGCCAGCAGCTACCGACAGGGGTGGGATCAGCCCCAGCATTTT
many	TRBJ2-5	TRBV20-1	NA	CRGIRPLSETQYF	TGCAGGGGAATCCGGCCACTGTCGGAGACCCAGTACTTC
many	TRBJ2-5	TRBV2	NA	CASSFSGIRETQYF	TGTGCCAGCAGTTTTTCAGGTATACGGGAGACCCAGTACTTC
many	TRBJ2-2	TRBV11-2	NA	CASSTRGIGELFF	TGTGCCAGCAGCACTCGGGGAATCGGGGAGCTGTTTTTT
many	TRBJ1-2	TRBV28	NA	CASSNLSGGRYGYTF	TGTGCCAGCAGTAACCTGAGTGGGGGGCGATATGGCTACACCTTC
many	TRBJ2-5	TRBV2	NA	CASRPDGGWETQYF	TGTGCCAGCAGGCCCGATGGGGGGTGGGAGACCCAGTACTTC
NA	TRBJ1-4	TRBV20-1	NA	CSANSGSLGEKLFF	TGCAGTGCTAACAGCGGGTCCCTTGGAGAAAAACTGTTTTTT
once	TRBJ2-3	TRBV4-1	NA	CASSQEGGSERTDTQYF	TGCGCCAGCAGCCAAGAGGGTGGAAGCGAGCGCACAGATACGCAGTATTTT
many	TRBJ2-7	TRBV18	TRBD2	CASSPRAGGPYEQYF	TGTGCCAGCTCACCACGGGCGGGAGGGCCCTACGAGCAGTACTTC
NA	TRBJ2-1	TRBV20-1	TRBD2	CSATNPSGSSYNEQFF	TGCAGTGCTACTAACCCTAGCGGGAGTTCCTACAATGAGCAGTTCTTC
many	TRBJ1-5	TRBV28	NA	CASSFRLTRGHNQPQHF	TGTGCCAGCAGTTTCCGCCTCACCCGGGGCCACAATCAGCCCCAGCATTTT
NA	TRBJ2-1	TRBV20-1	NA	CSATYLGGLRQFF	TGCAGTGCTACCTACCTTGGGGGGTTGAGGCAGTTCTTC
many	TRBJ2-5	TRBV7-9	TRBD1	CASSARDRVRETQYF	TGTGCCAGCAGCGCCCGGGACAGGGTGAGAGAGACCCAGTACTTC
NA	TRBJ2-7	TRBV28	NA	CASSFGLTLSSYEQYF	TGTGCCAGCAGTTTTGGGCTGACCCTAAGCTCCTACGAGCAGTACTTC
few	TRBJ1-5	TRBV6-1	NA	CASSPQGIEAQHF	TGTGCCAGCAGTCCACAGGGAATAGAGGCCCAGCATTTT
many	TRBJ2-1	TRBV7-9	TRBD2	CASSLTSGRAFEQFF	TGTGCCAGCAGCTTGACTAGCGGGAGGGCCTTTGAGCAGTTCTTC
few	TRBJ2-2	TRBV14	NA	CASSQTNRVNTGELFF	TGTGCCAGCAGCCAAACAAACAGGGTGAACACCGGGGAGCTGTTTTTT
many	TRBJ2-1	TRBV7-9	NA	CASTGLLDGPYNEQFF	TGTGCCAGCACCGGGTTGCTAGACGGTCCCTACAATGAGCAGTTCTTC
NA	TRBJ2-1	TRBV4-1	NA	CASSQERRTAGGEQFF	TGCGCCAGCAGCCAAGAAAGGCGAACTGCCGGGGGAGAGCAGTTCTTC
NA	TRBJ2-5	TRBV25-1	NA	CASSEPSRGQETQYF	TGTGCCAGCAGTGAACCTTCGCGGGGCCAAGAGACCCAGTACTTC
NA	TRBJ2-7	TRBV20-1	TRBD2	CSARDPFGGGSEQYF	TGCAGTGCTAGAGATCCCTTCGGGGGGGGGTCCGAGCAGTACTTC
many	TRBJ2-5	TRBV20-1	NA	CSARSHGLNSGETQYF	TGCAGTGCTAGGTCCCACGGACTCAATTCGGGGGAGACCCAGTACTTC
many	TRBJ2-5	TRBV3-1	TRBD2	CASSLKGLAAETQYF	TGTGCCAGCAGCCTAAAGGGACTAGCGGCGGAGACCCAGTACTTC
many	TRBJ2-7	TRBV11-2	TRBD2	CASSRSGSSYEQYF	TGTGCCAGCAGTCGTAGCGGGAGCTCCTACGAGCAGTACTTC
NA	TRBJ1-1	TRBV2	NA	CASTRFRGEWAFF	TGTGCCAGCACCCGATTCAGGGGCGAGTGGGCTTTCTTT
many	TRBJ2-1	TRBV11-2	NA	CASSPLRGRNEQFF	TGTGCCAGCAGCCCCTTGAGGGGTCGCAATGAGCAGTTCTTC
NA	TRBJ2-2	TRBV28	TRBD2	CASSLSGLAGNTGELFF	TGTGCCAGCAGCCTGTCGGGACTAGCGGGAAACACCGGGGAGCTGTTTTTT
many	TRBJ2-5	TRBV28	NA	CASSLSNVQETQYF	TGTGCCAGCAGTTTAAGTAATGTCCAAGAGACCCAGTACTTC
few	TRBJ1-2	TRBV28	NA	CASSLYLKGETDRVYNYGYTF	TGTGCCAGCAGTTTATATCTGAAAGGAGAGACCGACCGGGTTTATAACTATGGCTACACCTTC